This note documents a single TCR beta chain sequence. The data stem from a study of OX40 agonist ivuxolimab in advanced cancers. The protocol was immunoSEQ multiplex PCR, while the TCRdb copy is restricted to in-frame clones and leaves out a portion. The sample yields some 52,000 clones, over 70% seen once. V was clipped by 2 bases and J by 0 bases; unmatched bases: 3. The CDR3 consists of 17 residues. Germline V lookup: CDR1 MNHEY, CDR2 SMNVEV (reference sequence). The chain joins TRBV27 to TRBJ1-6, with TRBD1 matching 8 bases. This clonotype was obtained from an adult with an advanced solid tumor such as melanoma, head and neck, liver or kidney cancer. The sample here was CD4+ or CD8+ T cells sorted from blood, taken in a trial of the OX40 agonist ivuxolimab. The CDR3 here is CASSLDRGLSYNSPLHF. The CDR3, as DNA: TGTGCCAGCAGTTTAGACAGGGGACTCTCCTATAATTCACCCCTCCACTTT.